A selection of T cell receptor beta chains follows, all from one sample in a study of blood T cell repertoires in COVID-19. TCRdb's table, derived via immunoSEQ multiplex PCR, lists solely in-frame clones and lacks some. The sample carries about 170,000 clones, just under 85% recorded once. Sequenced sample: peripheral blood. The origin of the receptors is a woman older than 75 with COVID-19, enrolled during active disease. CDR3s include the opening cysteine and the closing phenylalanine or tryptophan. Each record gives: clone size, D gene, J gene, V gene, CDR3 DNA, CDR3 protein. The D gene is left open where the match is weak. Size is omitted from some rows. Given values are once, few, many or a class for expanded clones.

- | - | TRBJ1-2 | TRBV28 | TGTGCCAGCACTCCCGGACTGAGCTATGGCTACACCTTC | CASTPGLSYGYTF
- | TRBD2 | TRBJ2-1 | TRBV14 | TGTGCCAGCAGCGACATACTAGCGGGGCCATACAATGAGCAGTTCTTC | CASSDILAGPYNEQFF
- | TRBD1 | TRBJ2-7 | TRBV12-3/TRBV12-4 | TGTGCCAGCAGTGTAAACAGGGGTGGGGAGCAGTACTTC | CASSVNRGGEQYF
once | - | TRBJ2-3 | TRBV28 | TGTGCCAGCAGTTTAGGGGGCCTAGTTGCAGATACGCAGTATTTT | CASSLGGLVADTQYF
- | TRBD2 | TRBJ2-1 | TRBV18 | TGTGCCAGCTCCCCCTTAGCGGGGACTACCCGTGAGAATGAGCAGTTCTTC | CASSPLAGTTRENEQFF
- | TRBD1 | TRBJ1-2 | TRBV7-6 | TGTGCCAGCAGCACTTTCGGGACAGGGGAAGGCTACACCTTC | CASSTFGTGEGYTF
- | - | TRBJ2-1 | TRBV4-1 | TGCGCCAGCAGCCGCAGCGAGGAGGTCAATGAGCAGTTCTTC | CASSRSEEVNEQFF
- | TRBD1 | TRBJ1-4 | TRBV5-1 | TGCGCCAGCAGCTTGTCCGGGACAGGGGAAGAAAAACTGTTTTTT | CASSLSGTGEEKLFF
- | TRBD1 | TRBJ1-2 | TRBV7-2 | TGTGCCAGCAGCTGGGACAGGGGCCTCTATGGCTACACCTTC | CASSWDRGLYGYTF
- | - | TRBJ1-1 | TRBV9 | TGTGCCAGCAGCGTAGGGCCCCAGAACACTGAAGCTTTCTTT | CASSVGPQNTEAFF
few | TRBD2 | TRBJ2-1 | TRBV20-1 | TGCAGTGCGATCCTTGACGCTAGCGGGGTCTTC | CSAILDASGVF
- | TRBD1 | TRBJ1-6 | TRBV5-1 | TGCGCCAGCAGCCCCTTGGGGGCAGGGGGCATGTCACCCCTCCACTTT | CASSPLGAGGMSPLHF
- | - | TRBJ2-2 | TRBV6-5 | TGTGCCAGCAGCAAGACTACCCCGGGGACCGGGGAGCTGTTTTTT | CASSKTTPGTGELFF
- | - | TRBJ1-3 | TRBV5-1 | TGCGCCAGCAGCTTGGACAGTCCCTCTGGAAACACCATATATTTT | CASSLDSPSGNTIYF
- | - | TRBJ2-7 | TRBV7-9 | TGTGCCAGCAGCTCCAGGGAACCAAAAACGAACTACGAGCAGTACTTC | CASSSREPKTNYEQYF
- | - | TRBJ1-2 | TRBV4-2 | TGTGCCAGCAGCCAAGATGCGACAGCTTATGGCTACACCTTC | CASSQDATAYGYTF
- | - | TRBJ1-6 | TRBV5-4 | TGTGCCAGCAGCTTACAGGGTAGTAATTCACCCCTCCACTTT | CASSLQGSNSPLHF
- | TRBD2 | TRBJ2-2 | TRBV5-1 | TGCGCCAGCAGCGCGCGACTAGCGGGAGTTATCGGGGAGCTGTTTTTT | CASSARLAGVIGELFF
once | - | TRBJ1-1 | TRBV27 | TGTGCCAGCCGGGATGGTGAGAACACTGAAGCTTTCTTT | CASRDGENTEAFF
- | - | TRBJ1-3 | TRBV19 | TGTGCCAGTATGGTTCCCCTGAGCTCTGGAAACACCATATATTTT | CASMVPLSSGNTIYF
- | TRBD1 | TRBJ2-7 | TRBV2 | TGTGCCAGCAGGGGACAGGGTGCCTCCTACGAGCAGTACTTC | CASRGQGASYEQYF
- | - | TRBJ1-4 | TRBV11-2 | TGTGCCAGCAGCTTACAACAGGCAACTAATGAAAAACTGTTTTTT | CASSLQQATNEKLFF
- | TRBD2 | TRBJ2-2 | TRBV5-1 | TGCGCCAGCAGCTTGGCGGGACTAGCGGTGACCGGGGAGCTGTTTTTT | CASSLAGLAVTGELFF
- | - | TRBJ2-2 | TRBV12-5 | TGTGCTAGTGGTTTGGTACTTAGGGACAGGGTGGGCGGGGGGGACGTGAACACCGGGGAGCTGTTTTTT | CASGLVLRDRVGGGDVNTGELFF
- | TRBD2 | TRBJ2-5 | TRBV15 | TGTGCCACCAGCAGAGATCCGGTAGCGGGGGGGCCCGAGACCCAGTACTTC | CATSRDPVAGGPETQYF
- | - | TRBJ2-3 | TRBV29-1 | TGCAGCGCCAGGTCCCCAAGCACAGATACGCAGTATTTT | CSARSPSTDTQYF
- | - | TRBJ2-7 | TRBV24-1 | TGTGCCACCAGTGATTTGGGCCGGGGAGAGTACGAGCAGTACTTC | CATSDLGRGEYEQYF
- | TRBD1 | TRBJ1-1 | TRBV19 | TGTGCCGTTGGGACAGACGAAGCTTTCTTT | CAVGTDEAFF
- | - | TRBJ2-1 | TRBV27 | TGTGCCAGCAGTTTATCGTTTGCGGCTCTCTCCTCTAGCTCCTACAATGAGCAGTTCTTC | CASSLSFAALSSSSYNEQFF
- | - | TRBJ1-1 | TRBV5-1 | TGCGCCAGCAAGGTGGAGGGAGGTACTGAAGCTTTCTTT | CASKVEGGTEAFF
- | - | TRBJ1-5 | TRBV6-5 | TGTGCCAGCAATCCGGGCAATCAGCCCCAGCATTTT | CASNPGNQPQHF
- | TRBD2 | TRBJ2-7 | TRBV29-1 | TGCAGCGTTGGTCCTAGCGGGAGGGACGAGCAGTACTTC | CSVGPSGRDEQYF
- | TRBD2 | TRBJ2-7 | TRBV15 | TGTGCCACCAGCAGAGCGGGGGGGCCCTACGAGCAGTACTTC | CATSRAGGPYEQYF
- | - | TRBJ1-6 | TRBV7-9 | TGTGCCAGCAGCGAACAGACCGGATTAAATTCACCCCTCCACTTT | CASSEQTGLNSPLHF
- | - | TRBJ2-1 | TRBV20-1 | TGCAGTGCGGAGGGGAATGAGCAGTTCTTC | CSAEGNEQFF
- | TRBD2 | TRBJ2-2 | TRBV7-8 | TGTGCCAGCAGCTTGACTAGCGGGGGTACCGGGGAGCTGTTTTTT | CASSLTSGGTGELFF
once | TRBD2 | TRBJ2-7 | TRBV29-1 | TGCAGCGTTGTGGGACTAGGTGAGATCGAGCAGTACTTC | CSVVGLGEIEQYF
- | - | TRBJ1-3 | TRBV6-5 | TGTGCCAGCAGCTACAGCGTTATCTCTGGAAACACCATATATTTT | CASSYSVISGNTIYF
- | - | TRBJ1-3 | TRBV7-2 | TGTGCCAGCAGCGACGGAGGAGGGGTCGGAAACACCATATATTTT | CASSDGGGVGNTIYF
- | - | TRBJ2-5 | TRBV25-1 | TGTGCCAGCAGTGAAGAGGACCAAGAGACCCAGTACTTC | CASSEEDQETQYF
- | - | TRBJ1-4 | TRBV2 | TGTGCCAGCAGTGAAGTTGGGGGGTTCAGTGAAAAACTGTTTTTT | CASSEVGGFSEKLFF
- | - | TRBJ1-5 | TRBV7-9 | TGTGCCACCACAGACATCCGTGATCAGCCCCAGCATTTT | CATTDIRDQPQHF
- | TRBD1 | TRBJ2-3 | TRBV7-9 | TGTGCCAGCAGCTACGCCCCGGGACAGGGGTACACAGATACGCAGTATTTT | CASSYAPGQGYTDTQYF
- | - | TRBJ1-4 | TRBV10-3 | TGTGCCCCGGGTTACAGGCGGAGGGGAAGGGAGGAAAAACTGTTTTTT | CAPGYRRRGREEKLFF
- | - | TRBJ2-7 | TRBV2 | TGTGCCAGCACCTATTCCTACGAGCAGTACTTC | CASTYSYEQYF
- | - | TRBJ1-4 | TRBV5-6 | TGTGCCAGCAGCTTTGAGGTGGTCGGGGAACTGTTTTTT | CASSFEVVGELFF
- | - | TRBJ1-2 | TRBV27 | TGTGCCAGCAGTTTATCACCCAGGCTAGGCTACACCTTC | CASSLSPRLGYTF
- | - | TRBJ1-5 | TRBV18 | TGTGCCAGCTCTCCGCAGGGGAGGGGTATGAGCAATCAGCCCCAGCATTTT | CASSPQGRGMSNQPQHF
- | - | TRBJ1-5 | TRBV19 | TGTGCCAGTAGTACCTTACTACAGCCCCAGCATTTT | CASSTLLQPQHF
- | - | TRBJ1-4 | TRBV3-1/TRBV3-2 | TGTGCCAGCGGGAGTCTAGGGGAAAAACTGTTTTTT | CASGSLGEKLFF
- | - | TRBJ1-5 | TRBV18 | TGTGCCAGCTCACCACAAGGTCCCGGGGGGGATCAGCCCCAGCATTTT | CASSPQGPGGDQPQHF
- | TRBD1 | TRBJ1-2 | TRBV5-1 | TGCGCCAGCAGCATAGGCTGGACAGGGGGCGACTATGGCTACACCTTC | CASSIGWTGGDYGYTF
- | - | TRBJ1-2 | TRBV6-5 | TGTGCCAGCAGTTATTCCCCGGGGGGGAATCATGGCTACACCTTC | CASSYSPGGNHGYTF
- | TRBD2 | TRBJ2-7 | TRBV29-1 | TGCAGCGTCGCGACTAGCGCAAGCGGCGAGCAGTACTTC | CSVATSASGEQYF
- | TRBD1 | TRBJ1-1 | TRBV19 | TGTGCCAGTAGTAGGGACAGGAGGAACACTGAAGCTTTCTTT | CASSRDRRNTEAFF
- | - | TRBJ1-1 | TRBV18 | TGTGCCAGCTCACCCCAGGGGAACACTGAAGCTTTCTTT | CASSPQGNTEAFF
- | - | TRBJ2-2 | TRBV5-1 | TGCGCCAGCAGCCCTAATGAGAGGTCCGGGGAGCTGTTTTTT | CASSPNERSGELFF